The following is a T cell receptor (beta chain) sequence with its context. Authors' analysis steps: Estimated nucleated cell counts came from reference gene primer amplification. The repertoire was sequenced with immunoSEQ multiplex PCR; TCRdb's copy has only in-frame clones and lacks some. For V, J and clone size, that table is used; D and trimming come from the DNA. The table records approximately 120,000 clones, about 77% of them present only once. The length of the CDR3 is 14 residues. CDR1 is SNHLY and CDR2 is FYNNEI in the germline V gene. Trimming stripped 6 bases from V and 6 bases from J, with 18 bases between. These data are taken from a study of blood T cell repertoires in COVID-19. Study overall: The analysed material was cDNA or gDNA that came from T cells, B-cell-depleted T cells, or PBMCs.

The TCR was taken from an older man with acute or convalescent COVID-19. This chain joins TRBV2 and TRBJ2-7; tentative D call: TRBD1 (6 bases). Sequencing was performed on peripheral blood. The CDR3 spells CASSPPQGLSEQYF. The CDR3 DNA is TGTGCCAGCAGCCCCCCCCAGGGGCTGAGCGAGCAGTACTTC.